Sequencing of this T cell receptor beta chain was carried out in a study of shared T cell receptors in the human thymus. Germline V gives CDR1 SGHDN, CDR2 FVKESK. The CDR3 extends over 14 amino acids. The V and J ends lost 0 bases and 4 bases respectively, with 9 bases between them. The assay was immunoSEQ multiplex PCR, and TCRdb's table has in-frame clones only and misses some. Of 500,000 to 550,000 clones detected, more than 75% appear once; the ten largest clones hold 0.01% to 0.015%. The same specimen was also included in a second study, on human thymus T cells. That work states: Resections were taken during corrective heart surgery, and the thymus tissue came from these. Highly overlapping thymic repertoires in unrelated individuals were reported by related research.

This chain connects TRBV14 to TRBJ1-2, with D tentatively TRBD1 (5 bases). The sequencing sample was made of thymocytes. The sequence was obtained from a boy in the first two years of life with a congenital heart defect. CDR3 bases: TGTGCCAGCAGCCAAGATGGGAGGGGCTATGGCTACACCTTC. Translation gives CASSQDGRGYGYTF.